These 21 T cell receptor beta chains share one sample of origin, sequenced in a study of the immune and genomic landscape of osteosarcoma (dated by TCRdb to the early 2020s). To prepare the library, the immunoSEQ multiplex PCR assay was applied. This is the immuneACCESS table as TCRdb keeps it, with only in-frame sequences that have V and J called. A part of the clones is gone; compared with another copy, unresolved V genes explain less than half, and the rest is unexplained. Across this sample there are 2,500 to 3,500 clones, with around 80% seen only once. Clones ranked in the top ten supply roughly 9% of the sample. Sequences were obtained from metastatic tumor tissue from the lung. The cell subset or site label corresponds to: lung metastasis of osteosarcoma. These receptor sequences come from a woman aged 18-29 years with osteosarcoma. The age is the age at diagnosis.

The chain couples TRBV5-8 to TRBJ2-1; 11 bases fit TRBD2. The CDR3 consists of 18 residues. Germline values: CDR1 SGHTS, CDR2 YDEGEE. The V gene end was trimmed by 0 bases and the J gene end by 3 bases; junction bases not matched to a gene: 8. CDR3 residues: CASSLAASGGIYYNEQFF. CDR3 nucleotides: TGTGCCAGCAGCTTGGCGGCTAGCGGGGGGATATACTACAATGAGCAGTTCTTC.

This chain connects TRBV5-6 to TRBJ1-4, with 9 bases lining up with TRBD1. The germline V gene has CDR1 SGHDT and CDR2 YYEEEE. This CDR3 has 14 residues. Unmatched junction bases numbered 10, after V lost 3 bases and J lost 13 bases. CDR3 loop: CASSSQGAEGVLFF. In DNA form, the CDR3 reads TGTGCCAGCAGCTCACAGGGGGCCGAGGGCGTACTGTTTTTT.

This clone has a handful of counts. This chain joins TRBV2 and TRBJ1-1, with D unclear. Germline V gene lookup returns CDR1 SNHLY and CDR2 FYNNEI. The V end lost 4 bases, the J end lost 1 base, and 10 bases lay between the germline ends. The CDR3 extends over 14 amino acids. For the CDR3, the DNA is TGTGCCAGCAGTGCGAAGGGTTGGAACACTGAAGCTTTCTTT. This translates into CASSAKGWNTEAFF. Using reference TRBV2 and TRBJ1-1 for the parts outside the CDR3, the full variable domain is EPEVTQTPSHQVTQMGQEVILRCVPISNHLYFYWYRQILGQKVEFLVSFYNNEISEKSEIFDDQFSVERPDGSNFTLKIRSTKLEDSAMYFCASSAKGWNTEAFFGQGTRLTVV.

The rearrangement links TRBV5-1 to TRBJ1-1, with 7 bases fitting TRBD1. Germline-derived CDR1 and CDR2 are SGHRS and YFSETQ. The junction had 6 bases not matched to a gene; V was cut back by 4 bases and J by 3 bases. The CDR3 loop spans 14 amino acids. The CDR3 is CASSRQGMDTEAFF. CDR3 DNA: TGCGCCAGCAGCCGACAGGGTATGGACACTGAAGCTTTCTTT.

The chain combines TRBV19 with TRBJ1-1; 7 bases fit TRBD1. The CDR3 runs to 14 residues. In germline, CDR1 is LNHDA, CDR2 SQIVND (reference sequence). With V trimmed by 5 bases and J by 4 bases, 7 bases remained unmatched. The CDR3 region has the DNA TGTGCCAGTAGTTCCGACAGGGATGGCACTGAAGCTTTCTTT. This gives the protein CASSSDRDGTEAFF.

The chain is built from TRBV29-1 and TRBJ2-5, with 10 bases fitting TRBD2. V gave up 6 bases and J gave up 2 bases; unmatched junction bases: 6. The CDR3 totals 14 residues. Germline V CDR1 and CDR2: SQVTM, ANQGSEA. The CDR3 nucleotides read TGCAGCGTCGTAGCGGGGGGAACTCAAGAGACCCAGTACTTC. As protein: CSVVAGGTQETQYF. The variable domain in full, with the rest retrieved from reference TRBV29-1 and TRBJ2-5, is SAVISQKPSRDICQRGTSLTIQCQVDSQVTMMFWYRQQPGQSLTLIATANQGSEATYESGFVIDKFPISRPNLTFSTLTVSNMSPEDSSIYLCSVVAGGTQETQYFGPGTRLLVL.

This chain joins TRBV27 and TRBJ1-6; D is perhaps TRBD1 (5 bases). V was trimmed by 7 bases and J by 7 bases, leaving 14 bases between them. There are 14 residues in the CDR3. Germline CDR1 is MNHEY and CDR2 is SMNVEV (reference sequence). CDR3 in DNA: TGTGCCAGCAAATTCGGGGGGGGGAATTCACCCCTCCACTTT. Translated, it gives CASKFGGGNSPLHF.

The chain carries TRBV9 and TRBJ2-5, with D tentatively TRBD2 (6 bases). The CDR3 runs 13 residues. Germline CDR1 SGDLS, CDR2 YYNGEE. Trimming stripped 0 bases from V and 7 bases from J, with 10 bases between. The CDR3 DNA reads TGTGCCAGCAGCGTAGCTGGGGGAGGGACCCAGTACTTC. It specifies CASSVAGGGTQYF.

The chain has TRBV19 and TRBJ2-1; the D is unclear. Deletions cut 0 bases from V and 1 base from J, with 13 bases between. CDR1 LNHDA and CDR2 SQIVND come from the germline V gene (reference sequence). The CDR3 is made up of 17 amino acids. The CDR3 loop is CASSIDRDWVSYNEQFF. The CDR3 nucleotides are TGTGCCAGTAGTATAGATCGAGACTGGGTATCCTACAATGAGCAGTTCTTC.

This chain links TRBV6-4 with TRBJ1-6; D ambiguous. Trimming removed 3 bases from V and 6 bases from J, with 6 bases in between. The CDR3 sequence is 13 residues long. From germline, CDR1 is MRHNA and CDR2 SNTAGT. The CDR3 DNA follows: TGTGCCAGCAGTGAGGGTCCTAATTCACCCCTCCACTTT. This codes for CASSEGPNSPLHF.

V and J are TRBV27 and TRBJ2-3, with 14 bases matching TRBD2. The CDR3 has 17 residues. Germline V gene lookup returns CDR1 MNHEY and CDR2 SMNVEV (reference sequence). The V segment lost 5 bases and the J segment 5 bases; nucleotides outside the gene matches: 9. The CDR3 reads CASSPRLAGGRRDTQYF. The CDR3 region has the DNA TGTGCCAGCAGTCCCCGACTAGCGGGGGGGCGTAGAGATACGCAGTATTTT.

In regard to this clone: Other DNA sequences in this specimen translate into the identical CDR3. V is TRBV11-2 and J is TRBJ2-3; a weak D match, TRBD2 (6 bases). Looked up from germline, CDR1 is SGHAT and CDR2 is FQNNGV. Trimming stripped 0 bases from V and 6 bases from J, with 13 bases between. The CDR3 length is 15 residues. For the CDR3, the DNA is TGTGCCAGCAGCTTAGATGGGGGTGGGGGGGATACGCAGTATTTT. Its protein is CASSLDGGGGDTQYF.

CDR3 bases: TGTGCCAGCAGGGAGACAGGGGGCTTACATGAAAAACTGTTTTTT. It translates to CASRETGGLHEKLFF. The chain employs TRBV2 and TRBJ1-4, with TRBD1 matching over 10 bases. Germline lookup yields CDR1 SNHLY and CDR2 FYNNEI. V dropped 6 bases and J dropped 6; count of bases not matched to a gene: 7. This CDR3 is built from 15 residues.

This clone was counted a single time. CDR3 DNA: TGTGCCAGCAGCTCGGACAGCCCTAACTATGGCTACACCTTC. It specifies CASSSDSPNYGYTF. The chain has TRBV6-1 and TRBJ1-2; TRBD1 might be the D (6 bases). The CDR3 runs to 14 residues. V shed 6 bases and J shed 0 bases, with 11 bases lying between them. Germline V CDR1 and CDR2: MNHNS, SASEGT.

This chain joins TRBV30 and TRBJ1-1; no clear D. The germline gives CDR1 GTSNPN, CDR2 SVGIG (reference sequence). V shed 4 bases and J shed 4 bases, with 10 bases lying between them. The CDR3 is 12 amino acids. Here the CDR3 reads CAWKDVGTEAFF. The CDR3 bases are TGTGCCTGGAAGGACGTAGGCACTGAAGCTTTCTTT.

Here the CDR3 reads CASSLTGRWSSPLHF. DNA of the CDR3: TGTGCCAGCAGCTTAACGGGGAGGTGGTCTTCACCCCTCCACTTT. V and J are TRBV7-2 and TRBJ1-6; no firm D call. The length of the CDR3 is 15 residues. Looked up from germline, CDR1 is SGHTA and CDR2 is FQGNSA. Trimming took off 2 bases at V and 9 bases at J, with 14 bases between the two ends.

This clone was seen a single time. The rearrangement uses TRBV5-1 and TRBJ2-2; D not resolved. This CDR3 is 15 amino acids long. Per the germline V gene, CDR1 is SGHRS and CDR2 is YFSETQ. V lost 0 bases, J lost 6 bases, and 12 bases lay in between. The CDR3 protein is CASSLVTGGPGELFF. CDR3 in DNA: TGCGCCAGCAGCTTGGTAACTGGTGGCCCCGGGGAGCTGTTTTTT.

J is TRBJ2-5 and V is TRBV11-2, with TRBD1 identical over 9 bases. From germline, CDR1 is SGHAT and CDR2 FQNNGV. The CDR3 loop spans 14 amino acids. V lost 5 bases to trimming and J lost 5 bases; unmatched junction nucleotides: 6. The CDR3 coding sequence is TGTGCCAGCAGCCCGGGACAGGGTCGGGAGACCCAGTACTTC. This translates into CASSPGQGRETQYF.

V usage is TRBV5-1 and J usage is TRBJ2-3; 8 bases align to TRBD1. This CDR3 has 14 residues. Per the germline V gene, CDR1 is SGHRS and CDR2 is YFSETQ. Losses at the gene ends were 0 bases for V and 5 bases for J; bases not matched to a gene: 2. The CDR3 DNA reads TGCGCCAGCAGCTTGGAACAGGGGGGAGATACGCAGTATTTT. Translated, it gives CASSLEQGGDTQYF.

The rearrangement joins TRBV6-1 to TRBJ2-2; 8 positions agree with TRBD1. The V and J ends lost 9 bases and 1 base, in that order; junction bases with no gene match: 1. This CDR3 is built from 13 residues. Germline V gene data show CDR1 as MNHNS and CDR2 as SASEGT. In nucleotides, the CDR3 is TGTGCCAGTGACAGGGGGAACACCGGGGAGCTGTTTTTT. Its translation: CASDRGNTGELFF.

The gene calls are TRBV29-1 and TRBJ2-7, with D possibly called TRBD1 or TRBD2 (5 bases each). The CDR3 is made up of 12 amino acids. CDR1 SQVTM and CDR2 ANQGSEA come from the germline V gene. With 7 bases removed from V and 2 bases from J, the gap between germline ends came to 12 bases. The CDR3 region is CSARGTTYEQYF. The CDR3 DNA follows: TGCAGCGCGAGGGGCACTACCTACGAGCAGTACTTC.